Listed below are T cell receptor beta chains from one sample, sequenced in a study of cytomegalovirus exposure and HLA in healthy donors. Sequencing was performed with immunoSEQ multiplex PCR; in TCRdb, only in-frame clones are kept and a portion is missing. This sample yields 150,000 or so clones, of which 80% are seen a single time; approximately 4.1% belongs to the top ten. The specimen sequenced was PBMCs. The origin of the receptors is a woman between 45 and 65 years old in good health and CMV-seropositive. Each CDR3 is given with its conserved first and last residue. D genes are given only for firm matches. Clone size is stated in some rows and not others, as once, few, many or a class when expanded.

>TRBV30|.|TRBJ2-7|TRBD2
CAWSGGASSGTYEQYF
TGTGCCTGGAGCGGGGGGGCGTCTAGCGGGACCTACGAGCAGTACTTC
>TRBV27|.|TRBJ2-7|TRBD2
CASSLASGVGNEQYF
TGTGCCAGCAGTTTAGCTAGCGGGGTCGGGAACGAGCAGTACTTC
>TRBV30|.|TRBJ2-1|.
CAWTGGSSYNEQFF
TGTGCCTGGACAGGGGGGAGCTCCTACAATGAGCAGTTCTTC
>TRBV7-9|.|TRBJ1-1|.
CASSLLGNTEAFF
TGTGCCAGCAGCTTACTAGGGAACACTGAAGCTTTCTTT
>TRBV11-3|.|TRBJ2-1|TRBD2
CASSPAGAGGEQFF
TGTGCCAGCAGCCCAGCGGGGGCGGGAGGTGAGCAGTTCTTC
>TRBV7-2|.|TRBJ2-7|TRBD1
CASSTQQGSREQYF
TGTGCCAGCAGCACGCAACAGGGGTCCCGGGAGCAGTACTTC
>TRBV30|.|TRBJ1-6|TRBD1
CAWTGQGGSPLHF
TGTGCCTGGACAGGACAGGGTGGATCACCCCTCCACTTT
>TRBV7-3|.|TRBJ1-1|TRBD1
CASSTGQGRAFF
TGTGCCAGCAGCACCGGACAGGGCAGAGCTTTCTTT
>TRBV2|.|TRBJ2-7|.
CASRASGTTYEQYF
TGTGCCAGCAGAGCCTCCGGGACAACTTACGAGCAGTACTTC
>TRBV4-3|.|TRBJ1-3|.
CASSQDYGDTIYF
TGCGCCAGCAGCCAAGATTACGGAGACACCATATATTTT
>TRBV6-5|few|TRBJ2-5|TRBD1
CASSYRGQVGETQYF
TGTGCCAGCAGTTACAGGGGGCAGGTAGGAGAGACCCAGTACTTC
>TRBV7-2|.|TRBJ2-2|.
CASSLLRLETGELFF
TGTGCCAGCAGCCTTTTGCGACTAGAAACCGGGGAGCTGTTTTTT
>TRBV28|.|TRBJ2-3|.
CASSRAGGSDTQYF
TGTGCCAGCAGTCGAGCAGGCGGGTCAGATACGCAGTATTTT
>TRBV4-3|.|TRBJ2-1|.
CASSQDVGAWQFF
TGCGCCAGCAGCCAAGATGTAGGGGCTTGGCAGTTCTTC
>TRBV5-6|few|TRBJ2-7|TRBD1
CASSLVVTGTSEQYF
TGTGCCAGCAGCTTGGTTGTGACAGGGACCAGCGAGCAGTACTTC
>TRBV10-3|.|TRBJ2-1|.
CAISESGGYEQFF
TGTGCCATCAGTGAGTCTGGAGGATATGAGCAGTTCTTC
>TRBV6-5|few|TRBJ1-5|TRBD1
CASRETGGGQPQHF
TGTGCCAGCAGGGAGACAGGGGGCGGTCAGCCCCAGCATTTT
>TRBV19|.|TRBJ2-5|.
CASNRGYQETQYF
TGTGCCAGTAATCGGGGTTACCAAGAGACCCAGTACTTC
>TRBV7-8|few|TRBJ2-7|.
CASSPAYEQYF
TGTGCCAGCAGCCCGGCCTACGAGCAGTACTTC
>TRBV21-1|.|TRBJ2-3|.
CASSKFGGAGARTDTQYF
TGTGCCAGCAGCAAATTCGGGGGTGCGGGGGCGAGAACAGATACGCAGTATTTT
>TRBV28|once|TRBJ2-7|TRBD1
CASRPQGQGSYEQYF
TGTGCCAGCAGACCACAGGGACAGGGCTCCTACGAGCAGTACTTC
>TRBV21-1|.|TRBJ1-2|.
CASSKPTGTGTRGYTF
TGTGCCAGCAGCAAACCCACCGGGACAGGAACTAGAGGCTACACCTTC
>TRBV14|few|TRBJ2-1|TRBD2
CASSRTSGGPSQFF
TGTGCCAGCAGCCGGACTAGCGGGGGCCCTTCGCAGTTCTTC
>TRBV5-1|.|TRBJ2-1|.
CASSLRLGVEEQFF
TGCGCCAGCAGCTTGAGACTAGGGGTAGAAGAGCAGTTCTTC
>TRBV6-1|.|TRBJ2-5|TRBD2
CASSSAGGLQETQYF
TGTGCCAGCAGCTCAGCGGGGGGCCTACAAGAGACCCAGTACTTC
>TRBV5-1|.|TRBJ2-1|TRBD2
CASSSFVASGDSYNEQFF
TGCGCCAGCAGCTCCTTCGTCGCGAGCGGGGACTCCTACAATGAGCAGTTCTTC
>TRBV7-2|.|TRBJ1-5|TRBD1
CASSLAPPGQGSNQPQHF
TGTGCCAGCAGCTTAGCTCCGCCGGGACAGGGGTCCAATCAGCCCCAGCATTTT
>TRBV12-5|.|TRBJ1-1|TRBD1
CASGPRDRGPDTEAFF
TGTGCTAGTGGTCCCAGGGACAGGGGGCCCGACACTGAAGCTTTCTTT
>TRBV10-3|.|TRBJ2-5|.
CAISDWGGAQETQYF
TGTGCCATCAGTGATTGGGGGGGCGCCCAAGAGACCCAGTACTTC
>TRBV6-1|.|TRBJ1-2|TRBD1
CASSETTGTENGYTF
TGTGCCAGCAGTGAGACCACCGGGACAGAAAATGGCTACACCTTC
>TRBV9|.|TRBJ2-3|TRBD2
CASSVSGRGGTDTQYF
TGTGCCAGCAGCGTTTCCGGGAGGGGGGGCACAGATACGCAGTATTTT
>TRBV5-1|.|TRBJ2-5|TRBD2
CASSSGLAGGETQYF
TGCGCCAGCAGCTCGGGACTAGCGGGGGGCGAGACCCAGTACTTC
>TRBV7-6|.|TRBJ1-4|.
CASRYTGNPNEKLFF
TGTGCCAGCAGATATACAGGGAACCCTAATGAAAAACTGTTTTTT
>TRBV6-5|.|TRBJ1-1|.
CASRATANTEAFF
TGTGCCAGCAGGGCTACAGCGAACACTGAAGCTTTCTTT
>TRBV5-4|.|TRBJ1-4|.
CASSLRGNEKLFF
TGTGCCAGCAGCTTGCGAGGGAATGAAAAACTGTTTTTT
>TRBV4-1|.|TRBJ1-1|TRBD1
CASSLKVLVRDRTLNTEAFF
TGCGCCAGCAGCCTAAAGGTTTTGGTCCGGGACAGAACCCTGAACACTGAAGCTTTCTTT
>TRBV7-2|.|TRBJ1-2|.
CASSWMGSGQGYTF
TGTGCCAGCAGTTGGATGGGGTCAGGGCAAGGCTACACCTTC
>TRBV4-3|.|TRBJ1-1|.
CASSQDLTFPNTEAFF
TGCGCCAGCAGCCAAGATTTGACATTTCCGAACACTGAAGCTTTCTTT
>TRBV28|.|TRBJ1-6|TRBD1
CASSFWQGARDSPLHF
TGTGCCAGCAGTTTCTGGCAGGGGGCGAGAGATTCACCCCTCCACTTT
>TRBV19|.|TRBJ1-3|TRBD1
CASSIRTGGSGNTIYF
TGTGCCAGTAGTATTCGGACAGGAGGCTCTGGAAACACCATATATTTT
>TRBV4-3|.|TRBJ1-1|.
CASSQDLNPGLRNTEAFF
TGCGCCAGCAGCCAAGATCTCAATCCAGGGCTGAGGAACACTGAAGCTTTCTTT